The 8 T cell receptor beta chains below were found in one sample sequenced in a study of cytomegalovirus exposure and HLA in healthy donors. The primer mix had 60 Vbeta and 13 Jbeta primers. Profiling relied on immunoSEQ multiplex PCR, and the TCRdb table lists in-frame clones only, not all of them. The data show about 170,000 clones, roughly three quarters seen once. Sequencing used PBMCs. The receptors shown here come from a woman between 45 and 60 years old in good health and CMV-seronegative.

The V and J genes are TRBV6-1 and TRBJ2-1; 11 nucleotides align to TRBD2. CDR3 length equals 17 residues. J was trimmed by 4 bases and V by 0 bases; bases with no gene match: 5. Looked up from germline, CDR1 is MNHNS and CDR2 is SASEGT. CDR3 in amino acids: CASSEAGSGGAYNEQFF. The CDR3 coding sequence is TGTGCCAGCAGTGAAGCGGGTAGCGGGGGGGCGTACAATGAGCAGTTCTTC.

The CDR3 DNA sequence: TGTGCCAGCAGCAAGACAGGGGTAACAGATACGCAGTATTTT. As protein: CASSKTGVTDTQYF. The chain uses TRBV11-3 and TRBJ2-3; TRBD1 matches at 8 bases. This CDR3 has 14 amino acids. Germline trimming cut 5 bases from V and 3 bases from J; bases unmatched to any gene: 4. CDR1 is SGHNT and CDR2 is YENEEA in the germline V gene.

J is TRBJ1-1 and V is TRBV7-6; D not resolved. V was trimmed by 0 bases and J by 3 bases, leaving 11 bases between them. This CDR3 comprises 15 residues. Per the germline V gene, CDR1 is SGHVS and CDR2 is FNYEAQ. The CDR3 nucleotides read TGTGCCAGCAGCTTAGCGGGGAGGCGGGACACTGAAGCTTTCTTT. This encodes CASSLAGRRDTEAFF. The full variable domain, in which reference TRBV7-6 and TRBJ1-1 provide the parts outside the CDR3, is GAGVSQSPRYKVTKRGQDVALRCDPISGHVSLYWYRQALGQGPEFLTYFNYEAQQDKSGLPNDRFSAERPEGSISTLTIQRTEQRDSAMYRCASSLAGRRDTEAFFGQGTRLTVV.

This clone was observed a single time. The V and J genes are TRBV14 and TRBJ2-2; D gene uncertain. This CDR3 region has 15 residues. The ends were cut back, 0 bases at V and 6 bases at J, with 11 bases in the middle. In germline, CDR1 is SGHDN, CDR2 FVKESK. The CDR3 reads CASSQDISVAGELFF. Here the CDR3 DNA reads TGTGCCAGCAGCCAAGATATTTCGGTCGCCGGGGAGCTGTTTTTT.

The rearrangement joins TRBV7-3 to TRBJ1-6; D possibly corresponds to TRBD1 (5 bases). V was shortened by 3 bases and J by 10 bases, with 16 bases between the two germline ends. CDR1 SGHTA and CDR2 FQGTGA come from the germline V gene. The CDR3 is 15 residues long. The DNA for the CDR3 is TGTGCCAGCAGCTTCGACGGCAGGGCAGGGTCACCCCTCCACTTT. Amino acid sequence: CASSFDGRAGSPLHF.

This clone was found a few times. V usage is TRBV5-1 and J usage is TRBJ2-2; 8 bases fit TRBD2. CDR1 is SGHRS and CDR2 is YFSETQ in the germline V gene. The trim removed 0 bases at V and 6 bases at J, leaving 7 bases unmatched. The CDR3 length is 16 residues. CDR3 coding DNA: TGCGCCAGCAGCTTGGGGGGGACTAGTTCATCCGGGGAGCTGTTTTTT. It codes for CASSLGGTSSSGELFF.

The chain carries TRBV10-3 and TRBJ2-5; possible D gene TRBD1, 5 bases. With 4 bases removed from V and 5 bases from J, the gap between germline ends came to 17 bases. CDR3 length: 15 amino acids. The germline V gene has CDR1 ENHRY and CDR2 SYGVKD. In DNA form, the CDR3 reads TGTGCCATCAGTGCGGCTCAGCAGGGAACCGAGACCCAGTACTTC. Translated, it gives CAISAAQQGTETQYF.

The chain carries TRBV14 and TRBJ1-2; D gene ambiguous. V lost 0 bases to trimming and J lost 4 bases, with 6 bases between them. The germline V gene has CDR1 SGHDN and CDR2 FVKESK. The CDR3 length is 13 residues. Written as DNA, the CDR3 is TGTGCCAGCAGCCAAGATTACAGCTATGGCTACACCTTC. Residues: CASSQDYSYGYTF.